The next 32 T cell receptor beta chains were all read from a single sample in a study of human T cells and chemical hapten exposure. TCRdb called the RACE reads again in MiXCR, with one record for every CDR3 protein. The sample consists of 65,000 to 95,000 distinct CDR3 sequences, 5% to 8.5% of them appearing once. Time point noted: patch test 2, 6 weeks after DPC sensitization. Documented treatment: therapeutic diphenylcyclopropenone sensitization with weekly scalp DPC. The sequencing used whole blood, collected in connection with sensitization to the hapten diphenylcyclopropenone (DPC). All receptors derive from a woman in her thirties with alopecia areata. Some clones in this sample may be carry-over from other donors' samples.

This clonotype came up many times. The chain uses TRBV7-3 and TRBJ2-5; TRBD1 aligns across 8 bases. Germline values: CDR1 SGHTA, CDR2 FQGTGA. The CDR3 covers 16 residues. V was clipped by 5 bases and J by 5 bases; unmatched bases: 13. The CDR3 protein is CASSPGGQGVVETQYF. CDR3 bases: TGTGCCAGCAGCCCAGGAGGACAGGGAGTTGTGGAGACCCAGTACTTC. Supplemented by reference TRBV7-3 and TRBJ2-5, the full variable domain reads GAGVSQTPSNKVTEKGKYVELRCDPISGHTALYWYRQSLGQGPEFLIYFQGTGAADDSGLPNDRFFAVRPEGSVSTLKIQRTERGDSAVYLCASSPGGQGVVETQYFGPGTRLLVL.

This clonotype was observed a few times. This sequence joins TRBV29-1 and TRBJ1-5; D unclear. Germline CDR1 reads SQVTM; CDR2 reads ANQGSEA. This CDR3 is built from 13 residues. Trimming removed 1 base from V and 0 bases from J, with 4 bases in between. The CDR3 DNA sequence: TGCAGCGTTGAAGTTAGTAGCAATCAGCCCCAGCATTTT. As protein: CSVEVSSNQPQHF. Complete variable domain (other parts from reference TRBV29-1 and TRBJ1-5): SAVISQKPSRDICQRGTSLTIQCQVDSQVTMMFWYRQQPGQSLTLIATANQGSEATYESGFVIDKFPISRPNLTFSTLTVSNMSPEDSSIYLCSVEVSSNQPQHFGDGTRLSIL.

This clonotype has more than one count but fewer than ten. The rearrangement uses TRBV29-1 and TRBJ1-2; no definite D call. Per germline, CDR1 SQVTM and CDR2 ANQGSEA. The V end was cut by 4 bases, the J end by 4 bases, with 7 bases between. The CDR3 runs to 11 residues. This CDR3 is CSVVSVYGYTF. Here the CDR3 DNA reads TGCAGCGTTGTATCAGTCTATGGCTACACCTTC.

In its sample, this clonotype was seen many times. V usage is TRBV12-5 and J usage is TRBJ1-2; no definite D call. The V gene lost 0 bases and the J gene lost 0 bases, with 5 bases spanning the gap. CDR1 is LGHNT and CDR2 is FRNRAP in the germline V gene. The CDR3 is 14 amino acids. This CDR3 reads CASGLVTANYGYTF. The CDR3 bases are TGTGCTAGTGGTTTGGTAACAGCTAACTATGGCTACACCTTC.

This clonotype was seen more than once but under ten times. This chain's CDR3 is CASSWEGKGTYEQYF. Written as DNA, the CDR3 is TGTGCCAGCAGTTGGGAGGGTAAGGGCACCTACGAGCAGTACTTC. V usage is TRBV6-2 or TRBV6-3 and J usage is TRBJ2-7, with 7 bases identical to TRBD2. Looked up from germline, CDR1 is MNHEY and CDR2 is SVGEGT. The CDR3 consists of 15 residues. Losses at the gene ends were 4 bases for V and 2 bases for J; bases not matched to a gene: 8.

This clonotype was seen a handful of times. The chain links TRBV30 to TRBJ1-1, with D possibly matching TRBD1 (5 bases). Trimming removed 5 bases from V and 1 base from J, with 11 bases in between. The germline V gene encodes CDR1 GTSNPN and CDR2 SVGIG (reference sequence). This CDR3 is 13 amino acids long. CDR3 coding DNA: TGTGCCTGGGACACTGGACAGAACACTGAAGCTTTCTTT. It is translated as CAWDTGQNTEAFF. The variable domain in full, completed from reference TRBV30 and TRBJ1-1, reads SQTIHQWPATLVQPVGSPLSLECTVEGTSNPNLYWYRQAAGRGLQLLFYSVGIGQISSEVPQNLSASRPQDRQFILSSKKLLLSDSGFYLCAWDTGQNTEAFFGQGTRLTVV.

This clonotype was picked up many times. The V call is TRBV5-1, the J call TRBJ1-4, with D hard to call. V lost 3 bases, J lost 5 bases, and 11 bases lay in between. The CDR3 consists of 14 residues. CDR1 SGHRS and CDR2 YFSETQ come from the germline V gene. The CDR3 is CASSSDGKNEKLFF. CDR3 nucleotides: TGCGCCAGCAGCTCGGACGGGAAGAATGAAAAACTGTTTTTT.

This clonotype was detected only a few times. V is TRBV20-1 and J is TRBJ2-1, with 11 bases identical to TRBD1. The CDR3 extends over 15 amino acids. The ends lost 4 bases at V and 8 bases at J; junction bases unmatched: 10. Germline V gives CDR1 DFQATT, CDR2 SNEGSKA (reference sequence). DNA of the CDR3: TGCAGTGCTAATGGAGGACAGGGGGCGAGAGATGAGCAGTTCTTC. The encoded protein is CSANGGQGARDEQFF.

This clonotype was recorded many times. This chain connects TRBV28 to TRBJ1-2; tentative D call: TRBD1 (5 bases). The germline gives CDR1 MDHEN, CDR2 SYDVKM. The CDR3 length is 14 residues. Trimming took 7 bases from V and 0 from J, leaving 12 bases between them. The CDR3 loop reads CASKRGGSNYGYTF. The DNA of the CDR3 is TGTGCCAGCAAACGCGGGGGGTCTAACTATGGCTACACCTTC.

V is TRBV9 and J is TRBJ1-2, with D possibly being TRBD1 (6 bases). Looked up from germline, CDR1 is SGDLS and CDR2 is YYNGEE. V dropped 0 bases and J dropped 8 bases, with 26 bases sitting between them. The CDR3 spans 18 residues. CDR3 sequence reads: CASSVGVRGGSLLGGYTF. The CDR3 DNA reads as TGTGCCAGCAGCGTAGGGGTTCGAGGGGGTTCCTTGTTGGGAGGCTACACCTTC.

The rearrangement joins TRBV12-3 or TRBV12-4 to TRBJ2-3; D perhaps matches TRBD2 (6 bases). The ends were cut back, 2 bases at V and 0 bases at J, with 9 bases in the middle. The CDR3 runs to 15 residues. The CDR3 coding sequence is TGTGCCAGCAGTTTACGGGGGATTAGCACAGATACGCAGTATTTT. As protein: CASSLRGISTDTQYF.

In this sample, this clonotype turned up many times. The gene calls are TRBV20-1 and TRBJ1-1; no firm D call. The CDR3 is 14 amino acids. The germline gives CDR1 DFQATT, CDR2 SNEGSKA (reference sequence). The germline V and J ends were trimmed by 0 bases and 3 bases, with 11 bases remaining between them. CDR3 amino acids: CSARDGQSYTEAFF. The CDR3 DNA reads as TGCAGTGCTAGAGACGGCCAGTCGTACACTGAAGCTTTCTTT.

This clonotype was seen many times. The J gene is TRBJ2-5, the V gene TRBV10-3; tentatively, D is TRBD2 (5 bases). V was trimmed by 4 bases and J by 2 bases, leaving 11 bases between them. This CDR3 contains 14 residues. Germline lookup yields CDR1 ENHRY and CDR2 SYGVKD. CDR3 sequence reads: CAISGETRQETQYF. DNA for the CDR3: TGTGCCATCAGTGGGGAAACTAGGCAAGAGACCCAGTACTTC.

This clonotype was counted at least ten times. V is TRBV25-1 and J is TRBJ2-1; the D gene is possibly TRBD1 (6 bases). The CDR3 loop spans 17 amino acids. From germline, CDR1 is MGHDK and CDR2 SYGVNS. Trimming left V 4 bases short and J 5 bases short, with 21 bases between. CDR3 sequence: CASSGLTTGTRDNEQFF. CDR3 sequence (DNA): TGTGCCAGCAGTGGACTCACCACCGGGACACGCGACAATGAGCAGTTCTTC.

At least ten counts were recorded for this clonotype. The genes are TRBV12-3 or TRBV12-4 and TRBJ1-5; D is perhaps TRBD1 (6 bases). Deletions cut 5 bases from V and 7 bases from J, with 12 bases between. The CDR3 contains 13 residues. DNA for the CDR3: TGTGCCAGCAGTCCACAGGGAGGGCAGCCCCAGCATTTT. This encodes CASSPQGGQPQHF.

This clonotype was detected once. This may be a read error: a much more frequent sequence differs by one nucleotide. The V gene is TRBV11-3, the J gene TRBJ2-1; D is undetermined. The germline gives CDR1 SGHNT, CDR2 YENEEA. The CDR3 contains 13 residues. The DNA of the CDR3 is TGTTCCAGCAGCTCCGGTCCTTACAATGAGCAGTTCTTC. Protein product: CSSSSGPYNEQFF.

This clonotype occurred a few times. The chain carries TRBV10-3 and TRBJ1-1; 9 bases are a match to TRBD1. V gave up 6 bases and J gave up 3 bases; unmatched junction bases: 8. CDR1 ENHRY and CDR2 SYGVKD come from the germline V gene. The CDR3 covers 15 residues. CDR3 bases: TGTGCCATCAGCGAAACAGGGGGCCGTTACACTGAAGCTTTCTTT. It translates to CAISETGGRYTEAFF.

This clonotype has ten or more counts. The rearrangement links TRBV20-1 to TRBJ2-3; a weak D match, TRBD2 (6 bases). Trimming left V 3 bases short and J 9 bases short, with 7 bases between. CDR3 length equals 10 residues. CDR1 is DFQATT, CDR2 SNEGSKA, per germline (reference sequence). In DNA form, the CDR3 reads TGCAGTGCTAGGGGAGGAACGCAGTATTTT. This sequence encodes CSARGGTQYF.

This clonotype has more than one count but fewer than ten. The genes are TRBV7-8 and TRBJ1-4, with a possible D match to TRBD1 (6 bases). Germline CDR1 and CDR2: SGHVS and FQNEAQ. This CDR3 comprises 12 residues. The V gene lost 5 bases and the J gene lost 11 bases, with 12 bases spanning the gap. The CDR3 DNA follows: TGTGCCAGCAGCCCTACAGGGAGGAAACTGTTTTTT. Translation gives CASSPTGRKLFF.

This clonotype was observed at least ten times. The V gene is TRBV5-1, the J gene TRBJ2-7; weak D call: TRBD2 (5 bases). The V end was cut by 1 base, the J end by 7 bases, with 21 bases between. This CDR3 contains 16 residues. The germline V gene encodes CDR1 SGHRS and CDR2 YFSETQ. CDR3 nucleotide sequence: TGCGCCAGCAGCTTGAGTGGAGCCAGAACCTCGGGGGAGCAGTACTTC. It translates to CASSLSGARTSGEQYF.

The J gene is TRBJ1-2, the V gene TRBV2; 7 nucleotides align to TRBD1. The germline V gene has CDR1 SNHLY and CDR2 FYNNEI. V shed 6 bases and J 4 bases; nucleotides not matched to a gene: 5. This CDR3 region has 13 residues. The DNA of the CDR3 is TGTGCCAGCAGCGAGGGACAGTCCTATGGCTACACCTTC. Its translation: CASSEGQSYGYTF.

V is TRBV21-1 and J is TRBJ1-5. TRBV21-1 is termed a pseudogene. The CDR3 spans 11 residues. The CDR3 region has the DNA TGTGCCAGCAGTTTTTCTCAGCCCCAGCATTTT. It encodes CASSFSQPQHF.

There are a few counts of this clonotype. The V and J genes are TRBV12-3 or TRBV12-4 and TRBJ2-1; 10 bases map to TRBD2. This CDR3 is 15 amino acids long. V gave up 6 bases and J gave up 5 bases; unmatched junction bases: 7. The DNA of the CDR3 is TGTGCCAGCAGGTCCGGGACTAGCGAGCACAATGAGCAGTTCTTC. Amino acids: CASRSGTSEHNEQFF.

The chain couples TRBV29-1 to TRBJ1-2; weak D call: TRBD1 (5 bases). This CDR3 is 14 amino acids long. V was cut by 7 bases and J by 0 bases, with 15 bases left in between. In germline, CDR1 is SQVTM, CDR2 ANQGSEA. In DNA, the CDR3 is TGCAGCGCCGCCAGGGACCCAGCTAACTATGGCTACACCTTC. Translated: CSAARDPANYGYTF.

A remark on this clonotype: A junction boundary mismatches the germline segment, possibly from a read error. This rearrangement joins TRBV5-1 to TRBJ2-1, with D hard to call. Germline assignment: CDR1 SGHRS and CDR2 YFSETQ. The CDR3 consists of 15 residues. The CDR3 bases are TGCGTCAGCAGCTTGGTTTTCAGCTCCTACAATGAGCAGTTCTTC. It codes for CVSSLVFSSYNEQFF.

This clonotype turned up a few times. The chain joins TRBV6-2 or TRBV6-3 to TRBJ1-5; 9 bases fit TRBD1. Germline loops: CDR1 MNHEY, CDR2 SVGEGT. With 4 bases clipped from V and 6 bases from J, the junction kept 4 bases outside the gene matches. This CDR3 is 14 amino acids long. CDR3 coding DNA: TGTGCCAGCAGTTCGGGGACAGGGCGTCAGCCCCAGCATTTT. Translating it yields CASSSGTGRQPQHF.

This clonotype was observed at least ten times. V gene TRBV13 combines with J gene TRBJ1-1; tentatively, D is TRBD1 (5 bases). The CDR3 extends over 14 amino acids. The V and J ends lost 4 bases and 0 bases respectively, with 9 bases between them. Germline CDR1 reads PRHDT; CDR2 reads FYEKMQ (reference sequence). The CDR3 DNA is TGTGCCAGCAGCTGGGGGACGGTGAACACTGAAGCTTTCTTT. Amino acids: CASSWGTVNTEAFF.

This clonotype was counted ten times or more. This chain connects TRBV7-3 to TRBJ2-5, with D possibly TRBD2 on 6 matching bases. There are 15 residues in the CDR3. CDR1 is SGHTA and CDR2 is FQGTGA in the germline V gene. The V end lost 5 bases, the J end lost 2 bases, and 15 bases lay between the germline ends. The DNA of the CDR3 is TGTGCCAGCAGCCCTTACGGGACTTCACAAGAGACCCAGTACTTC. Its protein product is CASSPYGTSQETQYF.

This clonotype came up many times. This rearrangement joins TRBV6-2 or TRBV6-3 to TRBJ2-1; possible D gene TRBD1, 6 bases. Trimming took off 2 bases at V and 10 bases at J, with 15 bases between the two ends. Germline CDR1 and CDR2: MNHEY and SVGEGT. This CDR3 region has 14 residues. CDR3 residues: CASSYLEAQGEQFF. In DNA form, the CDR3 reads TGTGCCAGCAGTTACCTAGAGGCCCAGGGGGAGCAGTTCTTC.

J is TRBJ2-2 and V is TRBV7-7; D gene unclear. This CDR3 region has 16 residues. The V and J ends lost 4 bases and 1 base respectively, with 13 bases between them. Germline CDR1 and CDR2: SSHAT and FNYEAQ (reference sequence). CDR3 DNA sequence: TGTGCCAGCAGCTCCCAATTGGGTCAGAACACCGGGGAGCTGTTTTTT. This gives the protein CASSSQLGQNTGELFF.

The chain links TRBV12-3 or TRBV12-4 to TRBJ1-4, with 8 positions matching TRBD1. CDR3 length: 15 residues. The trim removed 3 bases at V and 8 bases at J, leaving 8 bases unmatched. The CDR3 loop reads CASSLAGGRREKLFF. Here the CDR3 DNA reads TGTGCCAGCAGTTTGGCAGGGGGCCGGCGAGAAAAACTGTTTTTT.

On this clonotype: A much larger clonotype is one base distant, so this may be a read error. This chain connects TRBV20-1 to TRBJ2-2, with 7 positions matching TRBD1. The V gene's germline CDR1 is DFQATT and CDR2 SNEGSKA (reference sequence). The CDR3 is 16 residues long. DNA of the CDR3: TGCAGTGCTAGAGAAAAACAGGGGTCTAACACCGGGGAGCTGATTTTT. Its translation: CSAREKQGSNTGELIF.